This TCR beta chain was retrieved from a study of blood T cell repertoires in COVID-19. Study background: T cells, B-cell-depleted T cells, or PBMCs supplied cDNA or gDNA.

Enrollees, about 18 to 89 years old, lived in approximately 24 US areas. Either two negative PCRs, clearance, or symptom resolution qualified Cohort 3 donors as recovered. Authors' processing steps: Nucleated cell counts were estimated from reference gene primer amplification. TCRdb's table, derived via immunoSEQ multiplex PCR, lists solely in-frame clones and lacks some. For V, J and clone size, that table is used; D and trimming come from the DNA. Of 170,000 or so clones listed, 88% were seen once; the top ten hold 9%. V dropped 8 bases and J dropped 8; count of bases not matched to a gene: 9. Looked up from germline, CDR1 is MDHEN and CDR2 is SYDVKM. CDR3 size: 14 residues.

This receptor was identified in a young woman who had recovered from COVID-19. The sample consisted of PBMCs or T cells enriched from blood (not recorded which). The chain links TRBV28 to TRBJ1-4; TRBD1 aligns across 9 bases. The chain's CDR3 is CASGTGRSGEKLFF. DNA for the CDR3: TGTGCCAGCGGGACAGGGCGCTCGGGAGAAAAACTGTTTTTT.